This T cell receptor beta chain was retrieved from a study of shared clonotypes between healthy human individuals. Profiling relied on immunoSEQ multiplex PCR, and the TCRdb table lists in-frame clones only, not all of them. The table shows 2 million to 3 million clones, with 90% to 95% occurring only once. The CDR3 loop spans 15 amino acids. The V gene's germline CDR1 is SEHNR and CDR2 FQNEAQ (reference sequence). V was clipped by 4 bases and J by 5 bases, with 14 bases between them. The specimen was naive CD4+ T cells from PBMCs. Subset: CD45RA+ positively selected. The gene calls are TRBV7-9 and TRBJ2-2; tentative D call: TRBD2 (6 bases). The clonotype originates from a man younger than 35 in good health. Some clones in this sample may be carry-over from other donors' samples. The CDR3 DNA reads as TGTGCCAGCAGCTCGAGGTCGGGGGAAACCGGGGAGCTGTTTTTT. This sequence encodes CASSSRSGETGELFF.